These 8 T cell receptor beta chains share one sample of origin, sequenced in a study of blood T cells in healthy people across ages. Through a sample-barcoded 5' primer and a J-beta primer mix, a second PCR was run for about 6 to 11 cycles. TCRdb passed the 5' RACE reads through MiXCR, listing each CDR3 protein once. The sample lists some 750,000 distinct CDR3 sequences, 20% to 25% seen once, with about 22% in the top ten. What was sequenced was blood. The source is a man in his 70s in good health.

The CDR3 loop is CASSQDAGNTIYF. The CDR3 region has the DNA TGCGCCAGCAGCCAAGATGCTGGAAACACCATATATTTT. This chain links TRBV4-1 with TRBJ1-3, with D unresolved. Trimming took off 0 bases at V and 2 bases at J, with 2 bases between the two ends. The V gene's germline CDR1 is MGHRA and CDR2 YSYEKL. The CDR3 runs to 13 residues.

This clonotype was picked up a small number of times. The chain recombines TRBV29-1 with TRBJ2-1; 9 nucleotides agree with TRBD1. Germline CDR1 SQVTM, CDR2 ANQGSEA. The CDR3 totals 13 residues. Trimming removed 6 bases from V and 8 bases from J; junction bases left unmatched: 8. CDR3 bases: TGCAGCGTGGGGCGGGACAGGGCCCATGAGCAGTTCTTC. Its protein is CSVGRDRAHEQFF.

This sequence joins TRBV5-1 and TRBJ2-7; D is tentatively TRBD1 or TRBD2 (5 bases each). The DNA end lines up better with TRBJ2-1; the J call may be wrong. This CDR3 comprises 17 residues. Looked up from germline, CDR1 is SGHRS and CDR2 is YFSETQ. CDR3: CASSLEIGTLVGYEQFF. The CDR3 region has the DNA TGCGCCAGCAGCTTGGAAATCGGGACGTTGGTTGGCTACGAGCAGTTCTTC.

This clonotype has more than one count but fewer than ten. The CDR3 does not end in the conserved phenylalanine or tryptophan, so this is likely a read error. The rearrangement joins TRBV12-3 or TRBV12-4 to TRBJ2-3, with unresolved D. Trimming stripped 1 base from V and 7 bases from J, with 6 bases between. CDR3 length equals 12 residues. For the CDR3, the DNA is TGTGCCAGCAGTTTAGTAGGAAATACGCAGTATCTT. Protein product: CASSLVGNTQYL.

V and J are TRBV12-3 or TRBV12-4 and TRBJ2-3; perhaps TRBD1 as D (6 bases). There are 14 residues in the CDR3. The germline V and J ends were trimmed by 5 bases and 3 bases, with 12 bases remaining between them. In DNA, the CDR3 is TGTGCCAGCAGTAAACAGGGTAGAACAGATACGCAGTATTTT. This encodes CASSKQGRTDTQYF.

This clonotype was detected many times. The chain joins TRBV28 to TRBJ2-7; D is possibly TRBD1 (6 bases). The CDR3 consists of 15 residues. The germline gives CDR1 MDHEN, CDR2 SYDVKM. The V end lost 5 bases, the J end lost 2 bases, and 16 bases lay between the germline ends. The chain's CDR3 is CASSLPGTQAYEQYF. The CDR3 nucleotides are TGTGCCAGCAGTCTACCCGGGACACAGGCCTACGAGCAGTACTTC.

This clonotype was seen more than once but under ten times. The gene calls are TRBV11-3 and TRBJ2-5; the match to TRBD1 covers 8 bases. This CDR3 comprises 13 residues. The germline V gene has CDR1 SGHNT and CDR2 YENEEA. The V segment lost 5 bases and the J segment 8 bases; nucleotides outside the gene matches: 7. The CDR3 protein is CASSQDREGTQYF. The DNA of the CDR3 is TGTGCCAGCAGCCAGGACAGGGAAGGAACCCAGTACTTC.

This sequence joins TRBV12-3 or TRBV12-4 and TRBJ2-4; no clear D. V was trimmed by 6 bases and J by 0 bases, leaving 6 bases between them. This CDR3 comprises 13 residues. CDR3 in DNA: TGTGCCAGCAGGTTTTTAGCCAAAAACATTCAGTACTTC. This translates into CASRFLAKNIQYF.